This is a list of T cell receptor beta chains from one sample in a study of patients and donors after allogeneic stem cell transplantation. TCRdb passed the RT-PCR reads through MiXCR, listing each CDR3 protein once. The sample shows 70,000 to 85,000 distinct CDR3 sequences, roughly 29% of them seen only once. The sequenced sample consisted of blood, either unsorted or a sorted T cell fraction (not recorded which). The receptors shown here come from a human donor who was either an allogeneic HSCT recipient or a stem cell or donor lymphocyte infusion donor (not recorded which). It is not recorded whose cells these are; they may come from a transplant donor. The CDR3 runs from the conserved cysteine through the conserved F or W. A D gene is named only where the DNA matches it firmly. Rows give clone size only sometimes, using once, few, many, or a class for an expanded clone.

TRBV6-5	.	TRBD1	TRBJ1-3	CASSSPYRGPSSGNTIYF	TGTGCCAGCAGTTCGCCTTATAGGGGGCCGAGCTCTGGAAACACCATATATTTT
TRBV29-1	.	.	TRBJ2-7	CSARRVTGYSYEQYF	TGCAGCGCCAGAAGGGTCACAGGATACTCCTACGAGCAGTACTTC
TRBV6-2/TRBV6-3	few	TRBD1	TRBJ2-2	CASSPIGQGAYTGELFF	TGTGCCAGCAGTCCTATCGGACAGGGGGCCTACACCGGGGAGCTGTTTTTT
TRBV18	.	TRBD2	TRBJ2-1	CASSLLAGVGNEQFF	TGTGCCAGCTCACTCTTAGCGGGAGTGGGCAATGAGCAGTTCTTC
TRBV28	.	TRBD2	TRBJ2-2	CASTLAGAGTGELFF	TGTGCCAGCACCTTAGCGGGAGCGGGGACCGGGGAGCTGTTTTTT
TRBV5-1	.	.	TRBJ2-2	CASSLGATANTGELFF	TGCGCCAGCAGCTTGGGAGCGACCGCGAACACCGGGGAGCTGTTTTTT
TRBV24-1	few	.	TRBJ2-2	CATSDSPGQPSTGELFF	TGTGCCACCAGTGATTCACCGGGGCAACCTTCGACCGGGGAGCTGTTTTTT
TRBV15	few	TRBD1	TRBJ1-2	CATSRDPDRPANYGYTF	TGTGCCACCAGCAGAGATCCGGACAGGCCTGCTAACTATGGCTACACCTTC
TRBV20-1	.	.	TRBJ1-3	CSALRTSGNTIYF	TGCAGTGCCCTTCGCACCTCTGGAAACACCATATATTTT
TRBV7-9	few	TRBD1	TRBJ2-1	CASSRPGQGVYNEQFF	TGTGCCAGCAGCAGGCCGGGACAGGGGGTCTACAATGAGCAGTTCTTC
TRBV20-1	.	.	TRBJ1-5	CSAPGGRPNQPQHF	TGCAGTGCCCCCGGGGGGCGACCCAATCAGCCCCAGCATTTT
TRBV27	.	.	TRBJ2-5	CASSPWGQEETQYF	TGTGCCAGCAGCCCTTGGGGCCAGGAAGAGACCCAGTACTTC
TRBV6-6	.	.	TRBJ1-2	CTSRAAAGYTF	TGTACCAGCAGGGCCGCGGCTGGCTACACCTTC
TRBV12-3/TRBV12-4	few	TRBD1	TRBJ1-2	CASSHLQGDGYTF	TGTGCCAGCAGCCATTTGCAGGGGGATGGCTACACCTTC
TRBV12-3/TRBV12-4	few	.	TRBJ1-1	CASSYLGNTEAFF	TGTGCCAGCAGTTATTTAGGCAACACTGAAGCTTTCTTT
TRBV5-6	.	TRBD2	TRBJ2-7	CASSPGLAGFSYEQYF	TGTGCCAGCAGCCCGGGACTAGCGGGGTTTTCCTACGAGCAGTACTTC
TRBV7-3	few	.	TRBJ2-3	CASSATGTSTDTQYF	TGTGCCAGCAGCGCCACCGGGACTAGCACAGATACGCAGTATTTT
TRBV6-2/TRBV6-3	.	TRBD2	TRBJ2-1	CASSSLARGYNEQFF	TGTGCCAGCAGTTCCCTCGCGCGGGGGTACAATGAGCAGTTCTTC
TRBV13	.	.	TRBJ2-5	CASSLPGWETQYF	TGTGCCAGCAGCTTACCGGGATGGGAGACCCAGTACTTC
TRBV5-1	.	TRBD1	TRBJ1-2	CASSLVGTGDGYTF	TGCGCCAGCAGCTTGGTCGGGACAGGGGATGGCTACACCTTC
TRBV5-1	few	TRBD2	TRBJ2-2	CASSFGGRYANTGELFF	TGCGCCAGCAGCTTCGGCGGGAGGTACGCGAACACCGGGGAGCTGTTTTTT
TRBV12-3/TRBV12-4	few	.	TRBJ2-5	CASSDSHKETQYF	TGTGCCAGCAGCGACAGTCACAAAGAGACCCAGTACTTC
TRBV20-1	.	.	TRBJ1-4	CSATPWDEKLFF	TGCAGTGCTACCCCCTGGGATGAAAAACTGTTTTTT
TRBV12-3/TRBV12-4	few	.	TRBJ2-7	CASSITGGDEQYF	TGTGCCAGCAGTATAACAGGAGGCGACGAGCAGTACTTC
TRBV2	.	TRBD2	TRBJ2-3	CASSVSGGYSSTDTQYF	TGTGCCAGCAGTGTCAGCGGGGGATATTCTAGCACAGATACGCAGTATTTT
TRBV5-1	few	.	TRBJ1-2	CASSLPAPQGGGYTF	TGCGCCAGCAGCTTACCCGCCCCACAGGGTGGTGGCTACACCTTC
TRBV10-3	.	TRBD1	TRBJ1-2	CAISEGQGAVGGYTF	TGTGCCATCAGTGAAGGACAGGGGGCTGTTGGGGGCTACACCTTC
TRBV7-2	.	.	TRBJ2-3	CASSFYGTDTQYF	TGTGCCAGCAGCTTTTATGGGACAGATACGCAGTATTTT
TRBV7-2	.	TRBD1	TRBJ2-3	CASSLKFRGQGPDTQYF	TGTGCCAGCAGCTTAAAATTTAGGGGACAGGGGCCAGATACGCAGTATTTT
TRBV10-3	.	.	TRBJ2-3	CAISELPDTQYF	TGTGCCATCAGTGAGTTACCAGATACGCAGTATTTT
TRBV5-1	few	.	TRBJ1-1	CASSPKTFDRTEAFF	TGCGCCAGCAGCCCTAAAACGTTTGATCGCACTGAAGCTTTCTTT
TRBV19	few	.	TRBJ1-2	CASSTGPHGYTF	TGTGCCAGTAGTACCGGGCCTCATGGCTACACCTTC
TRBV6-4	.	TRBD1	TRBJ1-2	CASSDSRDRGGYTF	TGTGCCAGCAGTGACTCTCGGGACAGGGGTGGCTACACCTTC
TRBV7-2	.	.	TRBJ1-4	CASSSGQRTEKLFF	TGTGCCAGCAGCTCAGGACAGCGGACGGAAAAACTGTTTTTT
TRBV7-3	few	.	TRBJ2-1	CASSSGTLQFF	TGTGCCAGCAGCTCAGGGACTTTGCAGTTCTTC
TRBV7-3	few	.	TRBJ1-2	CASSQNRRGGYTF	TGTGCCAGCAGCCAAAACAGAAGAGGGGGCTACACCTTC
TRBV6-4	.	TRBD2	TRBJ2-1	CASRVGGSSSNEQFF	TGTGCCAGCAGAGTTGGCGGGAGTAGTTCCAATGAGCAGTTCTTC
TRBV29-1	.	.	TRBJ2-5	CSVDLTYWGETQYF	TGCAGCGTTGATCTGACCTATTGGGGGGAGACCCAGTACTTC
TRBV7-9	.	TRBD1	TRBJ1-2	CASSFGQGAYGYTF	TGTGCCAGCAGCTTCGGACAGGGGGCGTATGGCTACACCTTC
TRBV6-5	.	TRBD2	TRBJ2-3	CASNASGSGDTQYF	TGTGCCAGCAACGCTAGCGGGTCAGGAGATACGCAGTATTTT
TRBV6-5	.	.	TRBJ1-2	CASSYSPVYYGYTF	TGTGCCAGCAGTTACTCTCCAGTTTACTATGGCTACACCTTC
TRBV15	few	.	TRBJ2-4	CATSRDGDKTKNIQYF	TGTGCCACCAGCAGAGATGGGGACAAGACGAAAAACATTCAGTACTTC
TRBV27	few	.	TRBJ2-1	CASSLRRSSYNEQFF	TGTGCCAGCAGTTTGCGGAGGAGCTCCTACAATGAGCAGTTCTTC
TRBV3-1	few	.	TRBJ1-1	CASSQNAYTEAFF	TGTGCCAGCAGCCAAAATGCTTACACTGAAGCTTTCTTT
TRBV6-5	many	.	TRBJ1-1	CASSWGNTEAFF	TGTGCCAGCAGTTGGGGGAACACTGAAGCTTTCTTT
TRBV24-1	few	.	TRBJ1-2	CATRQGEDYGYTF	TGTGCCACCAGGCAAGGGGAAGACTATGGCTACACCTTC
TRBV12-3/TRBV12-4	few	.	TRBJ2-7	CASSLVVYEQYF	TGTGCCAGCAGTTTAGTCGTCTACGAGCAGTACTTC
TRBV5-1	.	TRBD2	TRBJ2-1	CASSLVSGRAGYNEQFF	TGCGCCAGCAGCTTGGTTAGCGGGAGGGCCGGGTACAATGAGCAGTTCTTC
TRBV27	.	TRBD1	TRBJ2-2	CASSFLGTGVSVGELFF	TGTGCCAGCAGTTTTCTTGGGACAGGGGTTTCAGTCGGGGAGCTGTTTTTT
TRBV4-1	few	TRBD1	TRBJ2-7	CASSADRVVYEQYF	TGCGCCAGCAGCGCAGACAGGGTTGTCTACGAGCAGTACTTC
TRBV12-3/TRBV12-4	.	.	TRBJ1-1	CASTSVLNTEAFF	TGTGCCAGCACCTCGGTGCTGAACACTGAAGCTTTCTTT
TRBV20-1	.	.	TRBJ1-1	CSARLDRYTEAFF	TGCAGTGCTAGACTAGACAGATACACTGAAGCTTTCTTT
TRBV20-1	.	.	TRBJ2-1	CSGVDNEQFF	TGCAGTGGAGTAGACAATGAGCAGTTCTTC
TRBV29-1	.	.	TRBJ2-1	CSVLLYLNNEQFF	TGCAGCGTCCTGTTGTATCTAAACAATGAGCAGTTCTTC
TRBV20-1	few	.	TRBJ2-3	CSARIGSDTQYF	TGCAGTGCTAGAATAGGGAGCGATACGCAGTATTTT
TRBV5-5	.	TRBD2	TRBJ2-5	CASSSSLLRKREGKETQYF	TGTGCCAGCAGCTCCTCCCTTTTGAGAAAAAGGGAGGGAAAAGAGACCCAGTACTTC
TRBV10-3	few	.	TRBJ2-1	CAISELDSYSYNEQFF	TGTGCCATCAGTGAGTTGGACTCCTACTCCTACAATGAGCAGTTCTTC